These 14 T cell receptor beta chains came from one sample sequenced in a study of T-cell memory formation after mild COVID-19. TCRdb independently ran MiXCR on the 5' RACE reads; one entry per CDR3 protein. The table shows about 130,000 distinct CDR3 sequences, with approximately 15% occurring only once. Source material: PBMCs or a T cell subset sorted from them (not recorded which). The receptors stem from a man aged 18 to 35 who had mild COVID-19 (a few samples of this study predate the infection). Cell type and time point are not known.

The chain links TRBV18 to TRBJ1-1; a possible D gene is TRBD1 (5 bases). V gave up 2 bases and J gave up 4 bases, with 8 bases separating them. Germline lookup yields CDR1 KGHSH and CDR2 LQKENI. This CDR3 region has 13 residues. The CDR3, as DNA: TGTGCCAGCTCACCATCCGGGACCACTGAAGCTTTCTTT. Translation: CASSPSGTTEAFF.

This clonotype has just a few counts. V usage is TRBV5-1 and J usage is TRBJ1-2; maybe TRBD1 (6 bases). CDR1 and CDR2 (germline): SGHRS, YFSETQ. The CDR3 has 14 amino acids. V gave up 0 bases and J gave up 2 bases, with 8 bases separating them. This CDR3 reads CASSLDRVNYGYTF. In nucleotides, the CDR3 is TGCGCCAGCAGCTTGGACAGGGTCAACTATGGCTACACCTTC. Filled out from reference TRBV5-1 and TRBJ1-2, the complete variable domain reads KAGVTQTPRYLIKTRGQQVTLSCSPISGHRSVSWYQQTPGQGLQFLFEYFSETQRNKGNFPGRFSGRQFSNSRSEMNVSTLELGDSALYLCASSLDRVNYGYTFGSGTRLTVV.

Only a few counts were recorded for this clonotype. The chain couples TRBV6-1 to TRBJ2-7; 12 bases agree with TRBD2. J lost 2 bases, V lost 1 base, and 9 bases had no gene match. Looked up from germline, CDR1 is MNHNS and CDR2 is SASEGT. The CDR3 consists of 18 residues. CDR3 coding DNA: TGTGCCAGCAGTGAAGAGGAGACTAGCGGGGGTTCCCCCTACGAGCAGTACTTC. Its protein product is CASSEEETSGGSPYEQYF.

The J gene is TRBJ2-1, the V gene TRBV7-3, with D possibly being TRBD1 or TRBD2 (5 bases each). This CDR3 region has 14 residues. Trimming cost V 0 bases and J 11 bases, with 14 bases left between them. Germline CDR1 and CDR2: SGHTA and FQGTGA. CDR3 protein: CASSLTLIGGKQFF. DNA for the CDR3: TGTGCCAGCAGCTTAACGTTAATTGGGGGAAAGCAGTTCTTC.

In this sample, this clonotype turned up a few times. V usage is TRBV4-3 and J usage is TRBJ2-6, with D perhaps assigned TRBD1 or TRBD2 (5 bases each). The CDR3 runs to 17 residues. Trimming pared 3 bases from V and 4 bases from J, leaving 16 bases between. Germline V gene lookup returns CDR1 LGHNA and CDR2 YSLEER. In DNA form, the CDR3 reads TGCGCCAGCAGCCAGGGGACGGGTGGAGGCGGGGCCAACGTCCTGACTTTC. Protein product: CASSQGTGGGGANVLTF.

This clonotype turned up a few times. The chain joins TRBV4-1 to TRBJ1-2, with D perhaps TRBD1 (5 bases). The CDR3 is 11 amino acids. Trimming stripped 7 bases from V and 8 bases from J, with 11 bases between. Germline loops: CDR1 MGHRA, CDR2 YSYEKL. CDR3 bases: TGCGCCAGCAAGGGAGGGGTAGGCTACACCTTC. Amino acid sequence: CASKGGVGYTF.

This clonotype was seen more than once but under ten times. This rearrangement joins TRBV11-3 to TRBJ2-1; 9 nucleotides line up with TRBD2. The CDR3 loop spans 15 amino acids. Germline V gene lookup returns CDR1 SGHNT and CDR2 YENEEA. V lost 5 bases and J lost 5; bases outside the gene matches: 7. The CDR3 DNA follows: TGTGCCAGCAGCCTGGGGCGGGGGGGCAACAATGAGCAGTTCTTC. It codes for CASSLGRGGNNEQFF.

The chain employs TRBV18 and TRBJ1-5; D is possibly TRBD1 (5 bases). The germline V gene encodes CDR1 KGHSH and CDR2 LQKENI. The CDR3 is 13 residues long. Trimming took off 4 bases at V and 6 bases at J, with 10 bases between the two ends. In nucleotides, the CDR3 is TGTGCCAGCTCACTCGACGGGGGTCAGCCCCAGCATTTT. Its protein product is CASSLDGGQPQHF.

Many counts were recorded for this clonotype. V gene TRBV5-1 combines with J gene TRBJ2-4; tentative D call: TRBD2 (6 bases). There are 15 residues in the CDR3. Trimming took off 6 bases at V and 1 base at J, with 14 bases between the two ends. Germline values: CDR1 SGHRS, CDR2 YFSETQ. The CDR3 is CASTDPAGAKNIQYF. The CDR3 DNA reads TGCGCCAGCACCGACCCGGCGGGGGCCAAAAACATTCAGTACTTC. Full variable domain (outside the CDR3, taken from reference TRBV5-1 and TRBJ2-4): KAGVTQTPRYLIKTRGQQVTLSCSPISGHRSVSWYQQTPGQGLQFLFEYFSETQRNKGNFPGRFSGRQFSNSRSEMNVSTLELGDSALYLCASTDPAGAKNIQYFGAGTRLSVL.

The gene calls are TRBV24-1 and TRBJ2-6; no firm D call. Between the trimmed V and J ends, which lost 3 bases and 4 bases, there was a span of 12 bases. The CDR3 length is 16 residues. Germline loops: CDR1 KGHDR, CDR2 SFDVKD. In DNA, the CDR3 is TGTGCCACCAGTGATGCCGACGTAGGCGGGGCCAACGTCCTGACTTTC. Encoded protein: CATSDADVGGANVLTF.

The V call is TRBV10-3, the J call TRBJ2-2; D gene unclear. V gave up 6 bases and J gave up 2 bases, with 4 bases separating them. Looked up from germline, CDR1 is ENHRY and CDR2 is SYGVKD. The CDR3 sequence is 12 residues long. The CDR3 is CAISPNTGELFF. The CDR3 coding sequence is TGTGCCATCAGCCCAAACACCGGGGAGCTGTTTTTT.

The chain couples TRBV20-1 to TRBJ1-2; D is unclear. The CDR3 totals 14 residues. Germline loops: CDR1 DFQATT, CDR2 SNEGSKA (reference sequence). The V and J ends lost 2 bases and 8 bases respectively, with 18 bases between them. In DNA form, the CDR3 reads TGCAGTGCTAGAAATCTCGGCGCGAGTGGGGGCTACACCTTC. It is translated as CSARNLGASGGYTF.

This clonotype was detected a few times. The rearrangement uses TRBV29-1 and TRBJ2-1; 12 nucleotides agree with TRBD1. The CDR3 loop spans 17 amino acids. V lost 0 bases, J lost 8 bases, and 11 bases stayed unmatched. Germline V CDR1 and CDR2: SQVTM, ANQGSEA. CDR3 coding DNA: TGCAGCGTTGAAGAGGCAGAACCGGGACAGGGGGCTTATGAGCAGTTCTTC. Protein sequence: CSVEEAEPGQGAYEQFF.

This clonotype came up once. The V and J genes are TRBV18 and TRBJ2-1; no clear D. This CDR3 region has 13 residues. Looked up from germline, CDR1 is KGHSH and CDR2 is LQKENI. Between the trimmed V and J ends, which lost 1 base and 10 bases, there was a span of 11 bases. Here the CDR3 reads CASSPRGLGEQFF. The CDR3 coding sequence is TGTGCCAGCTCACCACGGGGTCTCGGGGAGCAGTTCTTC. The variable domain in full, completed from reference TRBV18 and TRBJ2-1, reads NAGVMQNPRHLVRRRGQEARLRCSPMKGHSHVYWYRQLPEEGLKFMVYLQKENIIDESGMPKERFSAEFPKEGPSILRIQQVVRGDSAAYFCASSPRGLGEQFFGPGTRLTVL.